These T cell receptor beta chains were read from a single sample in a study of human T cells and chemical hapten exposure. TCRdb analysed the RACE reads with MiXCR anew, one entry per CDR3 protein. The sample gives about 380,000 distinct CDR3 sequences, about 6% of which show up once; less than 6.5% is in the top ten. Sequences were derived from whole blood, sampled in connection with sensitization to the hapten diphenylcyclopropenone (DPC). Every receptor here comes from a woman aged 18-29 years with alopecia areata. Some clones in this sample may be carry-over from other donors' samples. The conserved cysteine and the conserved F or W are not part of the CDR3 here. The order of the fields is V gene, J gene, D gene, clone size, CDR3 protein. D genes are given only for firm matches. Expanded clones get a size class; other rows say once, few or many, or leave the size out.

>TRBV3-1|TRBJ2-2|TRBD1|NA
ASSPRQGRTGELF
>TRBV6-5|TRBJ1-1|NA|few
ASSYSNTNTEAF
>TRBV7-9|TRBJ1-4|NA|few
ASSPGTALREKLF
>TRBV28|TRBJ2-7|TRBD1|many
ASSPLSGGPYEQY
>TRBV7-2|TRBJ2-5|TRBD2|NA
ASSSGLAGVRGETQY
>TRBV7-2|TRBJ2-4|NA|NA
ASSLVEKNIQY
>TRBV29-1|TRBJ1-3|NA|many
SVALGNTIY
>TRBV2|TRBJ2-7|TRBD1|few
ASSEESTRGEQY
>TRBV6-5|TRBJ1-1|TRBD1|many
ASRTTGDTEAF
>TRBV12-3/TRBV12-4|TRBJ2-5|NA|few
ASSRGGAGETQY
>TRBV4-3|TRBJ1-1|NA|many
ASSQVTLNTEAF
>TRBV5-1|TRBJ1-3|NA|few
ASTGDLYSGNTIY
>TRBV6-2/TRBV6-3|TRBJ2-3|TRBD2|few
ASRSASGGASGTDTQY
>TRBV29-1|TRBJ2-7|NA|few
SVEVEWNEQY
>TRBV5-1|TRBJ1-1|NA|few
ASSPDQRGTEAF
>TRBV6-2/TRBV6-3|TRBJ2-7|NA|many
ASSYPQEPYEQY
>TRBV6-5|TRBJ1-2|NA|NA
ASRVNRAGGYT
>TRBV6-6|TRBJ2-7|NA|few
ASSYRGMSYEQY
>TRBV6-2/TRBV6-3|TRBJ1-6|NA|many
ASIFRGGWNSPLH
>TRBV6-5|TRBJ2-3|NA|few
ATSRGPADTQY
>TRBV6-4|TRBJ2-5|NA|few
ASSDQGGDQETQY
>TRBV4-2|TRBJ1-2|NA|NA
ASSQDLQGANYGYT
>TRBV28|TRBJ1-5|NA|NA
ASSPIGTGLSNQPQH
>TRBV5-6|TRBJ2-3|TRBD2|few
ASSVSSGGTDTQY
>TRBV11-2|TRBJ1-6|NA|many
ASSLEWGDSPLH
>TRBV6-5|TRBJ1-2|NA|few
ASTTSQGGYGYT
>TRBV29-1|TRBJ2-5|TRBD2|many
SVEITGGRETQY
>TRBV12-3/TRBV12-4|TRBJ1-1|TRBD1|few
ASSVTGTGGDTF
>TRBV20-1|TRBJ2-7|TRBD2|few
SARGRGGVREQY
>TRBV5-1|TRBJ2-5|NA|NA
ASSLEGMPVQETQY
>TRBV7-8|TRBJ2-6|NA|once
ASSPRPGANVLT
>TRBV29-1|TRBJ2-2|TRBD1|few
SVGLRDSNTGELF
>TRBV3-1|TRBJ2-2|NA|NA
ASSQYSEAGELF
>TRBV5-5|TRBJ1-5|NA|many
ASSLAHNQPQH
>TRBV20-1|TRBJ1-1|TRBD1|many
SAPAVGQGVDTEAF
>TRBV12-3/TRBV12-4|TRBJ1-6|TRBD1|many
ASTPGQLNSPLH
>TRBV6-6|TRBJ1-3|NA|few
ASSYGGVPGNTIY
>TRBV5-6|TRBJ2-2|NA|many
ASTLGGTNTGELF
>TRBV6-6|TRBJ2-2|TRBD2|NA
ASSRGASGGSGELF
>TRBV7-2|TRBJ2-3|TRBD2|many
ASSAGLAGGLDTQY
>TRBV6-2/TRBV6-3|TRBJ2-1|TRBD2|few
ASSYVRGGVNEQF
>TRBV21-1|TRBJ1-5|NA|many
ASSKGQGGNQPQH
>TRBV7-9|TRBJ1-5|NA|NA
ASSLDRGGSQPQH
>TRBV5-6|TRBJ2-7|TRBD2|NA
ASSPAGGLEPYEQY
>TRBV10-3|TRBJ1-2|NA|many
AINEGRNYGYT
>TRBV7-2|TRBJ1-2|NA|many
ASSTYPDRRDGYT
>TRBV5-1|TRBJ1-4|NA|many
ASRIAGDSREKLF
>TRBV2|TRBJ2-6|TRBD1|few
ASSWGQSGANVLT
>TRBV24-1|TRBJ2-5|NA|few
ATSDFSRKETQY
>TRBV4-3|TRBJ2-3|NA|many
ASSQVAMSSTDTQY
>TRBV12-3/TRBV12-4|TRBJ1-6|NA|many
ASSLGSGVSPLH
>TRBV7-2|TRBJ2-7|NA|many
ASSHREEGLYEQY
>TRBV7-9|TRBJ2-2|NA|many
ASSLMPGELF